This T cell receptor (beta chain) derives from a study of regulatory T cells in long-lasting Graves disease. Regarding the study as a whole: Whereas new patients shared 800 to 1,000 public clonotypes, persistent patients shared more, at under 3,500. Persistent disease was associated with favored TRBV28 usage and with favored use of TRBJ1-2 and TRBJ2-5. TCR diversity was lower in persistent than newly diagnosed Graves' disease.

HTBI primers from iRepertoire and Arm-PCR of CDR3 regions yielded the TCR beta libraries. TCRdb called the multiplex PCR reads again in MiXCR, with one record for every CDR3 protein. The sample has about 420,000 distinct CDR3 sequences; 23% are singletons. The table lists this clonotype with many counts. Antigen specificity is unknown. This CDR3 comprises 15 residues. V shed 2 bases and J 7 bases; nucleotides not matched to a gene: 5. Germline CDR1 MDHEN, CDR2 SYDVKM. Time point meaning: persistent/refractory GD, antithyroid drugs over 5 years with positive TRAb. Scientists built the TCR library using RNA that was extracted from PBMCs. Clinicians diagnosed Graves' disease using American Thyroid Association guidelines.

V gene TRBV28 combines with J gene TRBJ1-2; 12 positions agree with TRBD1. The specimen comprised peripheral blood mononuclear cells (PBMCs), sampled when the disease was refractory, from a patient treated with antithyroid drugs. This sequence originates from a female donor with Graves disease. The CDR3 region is CASSLTGQGAGGYTF. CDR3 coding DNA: TGTGCCAGCAGTTTAACGGGACAGGGGGCAGGTGGCTACACCTTC.